Listed below are T cell receptor beta chains from one sample, sequenced in a study of Ad26.COV2.S vaccination and SARS-CoV-2 variants. Generated by immunoSEQ multiplex PCR, the TCRdb table keeps only in-frame clones and is missing some. The table has a few hundred thousand clones, about 89% seen once. The material was peripheral blood, obtained in a trial of Ad26.COV2.S vaccine versus placebo. All receptors derive from a person between 18 and 65 years old who received the Ad26.COV2.S COVID-19 vaccine or a placebo. The CDR3 runs from the conserved cysteine through the conserved F or W. The order of the fields is clone size, V gene, CDR3 length, J gene, D gene, CDR3 protein, CDR3 DNA. The D gene is left open where the match is weak. Clone sizes are given selectively: once, few, many, or a class where the clone is expanded.

>-|TRBV13|13|TRBJ2-3|-
CASSLGRTDTQYF
TGTGCCAGCAGCTTAGGCAGAACAGATACGCAGTATTTT
>-|TRBV10-2|12|TRBJ2-7|TRBD2
CASTSGGYEQYF
TGCGCCAGCACCTCGGGAGGCTACGAGCAGTACTTC
>-|TRBV25-1|11|TRBJ1-1|-
CASSAYTEAFF
TGTGCCAGCAGTGCCTACACTGAAGCTTTCTTT
>-|TRBV10-3|15|TRBJ1-5|-
CAISESTGPWQPQHF
TGTGCCATCAGTGAGTCGACAGGCCCTTGGCAGCCCCAGCATTTT
>-|TRBV5-1|17|TRBJ2-7|-
CASSLDRRAPTSYEQYF
TGCGCCAGCAGCTTGGACCGCAGGGCACCTACGTCCTACGAGCAGTACTTC
>-|TRBV7-9|14|TRBJ1-2|TRBD1
CASSFGQAFLGYTF
TGTGCCAGCAGCTTCGGACAGGCCTTTCTCGGCTACACCTTC
>-|TRBV5-1|16|TRBJ1-4|-
CASSLAQGRGNEKLFF
TGCGCCAGCAGCTTGGCCCAGGGGAGGGGGAATGAAAAACTGTTTTTT
>-|TRBV7-3|15|TRBJ1-6|-
CASSLYGSYNSPLHF
TGTGCCAGCAGCTTATATGGGTCCTATAATTCACCCCTCCACTTT
>once|TRBV9|14|TRBJ1-2|TRBD1
CASSVGQGNYGYTF
TGTGCCAGCAGCGTAGGACAGGGGAACTATGGCTACACCTTC
>-|TRBV12-5|13|TRBJ2-3|-
CASGLVGRDTQYF
TGTGCTAGTGGTTTGGTAGGGAGAGATACGCAGTATTTT
>-|TRBV6-1|16|TRBJ1-2|TRBD1
CASSDYRGQTYYGYTF
TGTGCCAGCAGTGACTACAGGGGGCAGACATACTATGGCTACACCTTC
>-|TRBV19|16|TRBJ1-1|-
CASNPGPGQLNTEAFF
TGTGCCAGTAACCCCGGCCCCGGACAGTTGAACACTGAAGCTTTCTTT
>-|TRBV3-1/TRBV3-2|15|TRBJ1-2|TRBD1
CASSHRQGKNYGYTF
TGTGCCAGCAGCCATAGACAGGGGAAGAACTATGGCTACACCTTC
>-|TRBV6-5|14|TRBJ1-1|TRBD1
CASSWTGYGTEAFF
TGTGCCAGCAGCTGGACAGGGTACGGCACTGAAGCTTTCTTT
>-|TRBV28|15|TRBJ2-7|TRBD2
CASSFGRGGPYEQYF
TGTGCCAGCAGTTTCGGGCGGGGGGGACCCTACGAGCAGTACTTC
>-|TRBV7-3|13|TRBJ2-1|-
CASSFLGHDEQFF
TGTGCCAGCAGCTTTCTCGGTCACGATGAGCAGTTCTTC
>-|TRBV3-1/TRBV3-2|17|TRBJ2-1|-
CASSHTLRGRLLDEQFF
TGTGCCAGCAGCCATACGTTGAGGGGACGGCTTTTGGATGAGCAGTTCTTC
>-|TRBV12-3/TRBV12-4|13|TRBJ1-5|TRBD1
CASSFRDSQPQHF
TGTGCCAGCAGTTTCCGGGACAGTCAGCCCCAGCATTTT
>-|TRBV7-7|13|TRBJ1-3|-
CASSQGHGNTIYF
TGTGCTAGCAGTCAAGGACACGGAAACACCATATATTTT
>once|TRBV7-9|15|TRBJ1-3|-
CASSLARPSGNTIYF
TGTGCCAGCAGCTTAGCCAGACCCTCTGGAAACACCATATATTTT
>-|TRBV10-2|16|TRBJ2-5|-
CASSESRKRLQETQYF
TGCGCCAGCAGTGAGTCGCGAAAACGGCTCCAAGAGACCCAGTACTTC
>-|TRBV9|16|TRBJ2-6|-
CASSVLGDPGANVLTF
TGTGCCAGCAGCGTATTGGGGGACCCTGGGGCCAACGTCCTGACTTTC
>-|TRBV19|16|TRBJ2-7|-
CASSIDGRKGSYEQYF
TGTGCCAGTAGTATAGATGGTCGAAAGGGAAGCTACGAGCAGTACTTC
>-|TRBV30|16|TRBJ2-3|TRBD2
CAWSVGLAGAGRAQYF
TGTGCCTGGAGCGTGGGCCTAGCGGGGGCCGGCAGGGCGCAGTATTTT
>-|TRBV3-1/TRBV3-2|11|TRBJ2-7|-
CASSHAYEQYF
TGTGCCAGCAGCCATGCCTACGAGCAGTACTTC
>-|TRBV25-1|14|TRBJ1-1|-
CASSLGRVGTEAFF
TGTGCCAGCAGTCTTGGCAGGGTGGGCACTGAAGCTTTCTTT
>-|TRBV7-2|13|TRBJ2-3|-
CASSLGGARTQYF
TGTGCCAGCAGCTTAGGGGGGGCCAGAACGCAGTATTTT
>-|TRBV7-2|15|TRBJ2-7|-
CASSLEQGGPYEQYF
TGTGCCAGCAGCTTAGAGCAGGGGGGTCCCTACGAGCAGTACTTC
>-|TRBV7-2|14|TRBJ2-7|-
CASSLGGSRYEQYF
TGTGCCAGCAGCTTAGGTGGTAGCCGGTATGAGCAGTACTTC
>-|TRBV19|14|TRBJ2-2|-
CASFHRGNTGELFF
TGTGCCAGTTTCCACCGGGGGAACACCGGGGAGCTGTTTTTT
>-|TRBV11-2|14|TRBJ2-7|-
CASSPGLPSYEQYF
TGTGCCAGCAGCCCAGGGTTACCTTCCTACGAGCAGTACTTC
>-|TRBV18|12|TRBJ1-4|-
CASSLPNEKLFF
TGTGCCAGCTCACTCCCTAATGAAAAACTGTTTTTT
>-|TRBV2|15|TRBJ2-2|TRBD2
CASRGLAANTGELFF
TGTGCCAGCAGAGGACTAGCGGCGAACACCGGGGAGCTGTTTTTT
>-|TRBV7-8|17|TRBJ1-1|-
CASSLTTSRPWNTEAFF
TGTGCCAGCAGCTTAACCACCTCAAGACCCTGGAACACTGAAGCTTTCTTT
>-|TRBV5-6|16|TRBJ1-3|-
CASSPFGRNSGNTIYF
TGTGCCAGCAGCCCGTTCGGCAGGAACTCTGGAAACACCATATATTTT
>-|TRBV5-5|15|TRBJ1-1|-
CASSLAGRVNTEAFF
TGTGCCAGCAGCTTGGCGGGCAGGGTGAACACTGAAGCTTTCTTT
>-|TRBV9|15|TRBJ2-5|-
CASSFQGRYQETQYF
TGTGCCAGCAGCTTCCAGGGCCGATACCAAGAGACCCAGTACTTC
>-|TRBV6-5|14|TRBJ1-3|TRBD1
CASNPGQVKNTIYF
TGTGCCAGCAATCCGGGACAGGTCAAAAACACCATATATTTT
>-|TRBV11-3|13|TRBJ2-2|-
CASSPRVTGELFF
TGTGCCAGCAGCCCCAGGGTTACCGGGGAGCTGTTTTTT
>-|TRBV5-1|14|TRBJ2-7|-
CASSSGLSVYEQYF
TGCGCCAGCAGCTCGGGTTTGAGCGTATACGAGCAGTACTTC
>-|TRBV19|13|TRBJ1-4|-
CASSMRLREKLFF
TGTGCCAGTAGTATGAGACTACGGGAAAAACTGTTTTTT
>-|TRBV6-4|11|TRBJ2-2|-
CASSDSGELFF
TGTGCCAGCAGTGATAGCGGGGAGCTGTTTTTT
>-|TRBV19|13|TRBJ1-1|-
CASSIVQNTEAFF
TGTGCCAGTAGTATAGTACAGAACACTGAAGCTTTCTTT
>-|TRBV9|14|TRBJ1-3|-
CASSPGDTWNTIYF
TGTGCCAGCAGCCCCGGGGACACATGGAACACCATATATTTT
>-|TRBV5-8|15|TRBJ2-3|-
CASTQRGRALDTQYF
TGTGCCAGCACCCAAAGGGGCAGGGCGCTAGATACGCAGTATTTT
>-|TRBV4-1|15|TRBJ2-1|-
CASSQTWTRGNEQFF
TGCGCCAGCAGCCAAACGTGGACAAGGGGGAATGAGCAGTTCTTC
>-|TRBV30|13|TRBJ1-1|-
CAWNVGGNTEAFF
TGTGCCTGGAACGTAGGAGGGAACACTGAAGCTTTCTTT
>-|TRBV20-1|13|TRBJ2-7|TRBD2
CSASSGRFYEQYF
TGCAGTGCCAGTAGCGGGAGGTTCTACGAGCAGTACTTC
>-|TRBV30|15|TRBJ1-5|TRBD1
CAWSSQGQGNQPQHF
TGTGCCTGGAGTTCACAGGGGCAGGGGAATCAGCCCCAGCATTTT
>-|TRBV7-8|16|TRBJ1-4|TRBD1
CASSPGTGQRNEKLFF
TGTGCCAGCAGCCCCGGGACAGGACAACGTAATGAAAAACTGTTTTTT
>few|TRBV3-1/TRBV3-2|15|TRBJ1-2|TRBD1
CASSQESATGYGYTF
TGTGCCAGCAGCCAAGAATCAGCGACAGGGTATGGCTACACCTTC
>-|TRBV10-2|13|TRBJ1-1|-
CASRRGGNTEAFF
TGCGCCAGCCGGCGGGGCGGGAACACTGAAGCTTTCTTT
>-|TRBV6-5|16|TRBJ2-7|TRBD2
CASSYGFQRETYEQYF
TGTGCCAGCAGTTACGGATTCCAGCGGGAGACCTACGAGCAGTACTTC
>-|TRBV7-9|13|TRBJ1-1|-
CASSLRQGTEAFF
TGTGCCAGCAGCTTGCGCCAGGGTACTGAAGCTTTCTTT
>-|TRBV2|12|TRBJ2-1|-
CASSDSYNEQFF
TGTGCCAGCAGTGATAGTTACAATGAGCAGTTCTTC
>-|TRBV29-1|12|TRBJ1-1|-
CSVDSTNTEAFF
TGCAGCGTTGACAGCACTAACACTGAAGCTTTCTTT
>-|TRBV28|16|TRBJ2-2|-
CASRPPPSGRTGELFF
TGTGCCAGCAGACCACCGCCTTCGGGGAGAACCGGGGAGCTGTTTTTT
>-|TRBV6-5|15|TRBJ1-2|TRBD1
CASSTRTGGRDGYTF
TGTGCCAGCAGTACCCGGACAGGGGGAAGAGATGGCTACACCTTC
>-|TRBV27|12|TRBJ1-2|-
CASGSRTYGYTF
TGTGCCAGCGGGTCCAGGACCTATGGCTACACCTTC